The present TCR beta chain was sequenced within a study of blood T cell repertoires in COVID-19. About the study: Some COVID-19 samples were acute and others convalescent; all came from the United States, Italy and Spain. PBMCs, B-cell-depleted T cells, or T cells provided the cDNA or gDNA that made up the material.

As processed by the authors: Estimation of nucleated cell counts relied on the amplification of reference gene primers. Only in-frame clones appear in the TCRdb table, and some are missing; sequencing was by immunoSEQ multiplex PCR. For V, J and clone size, that table is used; D and trimming come from the DNA. The sample has 200,000 to 250,000 clones; 70% to 90% are singletons. The specimen sequenced was peripheral blood. The receptor was isolated from a man aged 50-59 years with acute or convalescent COVID-19.

In DNA, the CDR3 is TGTGCCAGTAGTAGACCCTCCCAGGGGATCAATCAGCCCCAGCATTTT. It yields the protein CASSRPSQGINQPQHF. The rearrangement joins TRBV19 to TRBJ1-5; D might be TRBD1 (6 bases). The CDR3 sequence is 16 residues long. The germline CDR1 and CDR2 sequences are LNHDA and SQIVND (reference sequence). The V end was cut by 4 bases, the J end by 3 bases, with 16 bases between.